This is a list of T cell receptor beta chains from one sample in a study of CD8 T cells in Susac syndrome. TCRdb re-called the immunoSEQ multiplex PCR reads through MiXCR, storing one row per CDR3 protein. The sample lists 150,000 to 200,000 distinct CDR3 sequences; roughly 90% were seen once. Sequencing was done on a sample of CD4+ T cells from PBMCs. These receptors were collected from a human donor with Susac syndrome. CDR3s include the opening cysteine and the closing phenylalanine or tryptophan. A D gene is named only where the DNA matches it firmly. Expanded clones are given a class, and other clones once, few, many or no size at all.

CDR3aa: CASTSLLTNRGAFF
CDR3nt: TGTGCCAGCACCTCGCTCTTAACGAACCGCGGAGCGTTCTTC
j_gene: TRBJ2-1
d_gene: NA
abundance: NA
v_gene: TRBV27

CDR3aa: CASKNPGQGIYGYTF
CDR3nt: TGTGCCAGCAAAAATCCGGGACAGGGGATATATGGCTACACCTTC
j_gene: TRBJ1-2
d_gene: TRBD1
abundance: NA
v_gene: TRBV12-3/TRBV12-4

CDR3aa: CASSVRAGTYEQYF
CDR3nt: TGTGCCAGCAGCGTAAGGGCTGGTACCTACGAGCAGTACTTC
j_gene: TRBJ2-7
d_gene: NA
abundance: few
v_gene: TRBV9

CDR3aa: CASSQDLPGQGIPSTDTQYF
CDR3nt: TGTGCCAGCAGCCAGGACCTTCCGGGACAGGGAATTCCCTCGACAGATACGCAGTATTTT
j_gene: TRBJ2-3
d_gene: TRBD1
abundance: NA
v_gene: TRBV3-1

CDR3aa: CASTLTQVEKTYGYTF
CDR3nt: TGTGCCAGCACCCTGACCCAGGTTGAAAAGACCTATGGCTACACCTTC
j_gene: TRBJ1-2
d_gene: NA
abundance: NA
v_gene: TRBV6-6

CDR3aa: CASTPGLAGADTQYF
CDR3nt: TGTGCCAGCACTCCAGGACTAGCGGGTGCCGATACGCAGTATTTT
j_gene: TRBJ2-3
d_gene: TRBD2
abundance: NA
v_gene: TRBV2

CDR3aa: CASTLSGGAETQYF
CDR3nt: TGTGCCAGCACCCTTAGCGGGGGGGCCGAGACCCAGTACTTC
j_gene: TRBJ2-5
d_gene: TRBD2
abundance: NA
v_gene: TRBV12-3/TRBV12-4

CDR3aa: CATSRRQGGGADNEQFF
CDR3nt: TGTGCCACCAGCAGACGACAGGGCGGGGGGGCCGACAATGAGCAGTTCTTC
j_gene: TRBJ2-1
d_gene: TRBD2
abundance: NA
v_gene: TRBV15

CDR3aa: CASSDLVPNSNQPQHF
CDR3nt: TGCGCCAGCAGTGACCTCGTTCCAAATAGCAATCAGCCCCAGCATTTT
j_gene: TRBJ1-5
d_gene: NA
abundance: NA
v_gene: TRBV10-1

CDR3aa: CASSVSGDLNEQYF
CDR3nt: TGTGCCAGCAGCGTATCAGGGGATCTTAACGAGCAGTACTTC
j_gene: TRBJ2-7
d_gene: NA
abundance: NA
v_gene: TRBV9

CDR3aa: CAWKYDTEAFF
CDR3nt: TGTGCCTGGAAGTACGACACTGAAGCTTTCTTT
j_gene: TRBJ1-1
d_gene: NA
abundance: once
v_gene: TRBV30

CDR3aa: CSAEKGLAGITDTQYF
CDR3nt: TGCAGTGCTGAAAAGGGACTAGCGGGGATCACAGATACGCAGTATTTT
j_gene: TRBJ2-3
d_gene: TRBD2
abundance: NA
v_gene: TRBV20-1

CDR3aa: CASSQSIGAVYNEQFF
CDR3nt: TGTGCCAGCAGCCAAAGTATAGGGGCCGTCTACAATGAGCAGTTCTTC
j_gene: TRBJ2-1
d_gene: NA
abundance: NA
v_gene: TRBV9

CDR3aa: CASSYVPGQGTEAFF
CDR3nt: TGTGCCAGCAGTTACGTTCCGGGACAGGGTACTGAAGCTTTCTTT
j_gene: TRBJ1-1
d_gene: TRBD1
abundance: NA
v_gene: TRBV6-2/TRBV6-3

CDR3aa: CASSYSATGAYGYTF
CDR3nt: TGTGCCAGCAGTTACTCAGCAACAGGGGCCTATGGCTACACCTTC
j_gene: TRBJ1-2
d_gene: TRBD1
abundance: NA
v_gene: TRBV6-5

CDR3aa: CASSLGLGGYTF
CDR3nt: TGTGCCAGCAGCTTGGGATTGGGAGGCTACACCTTC
j_gene: TRBJ1-2
d_gene: NA
abundance: NA
v_gene: TRBV5-4

CDR3aa: CASSIRTGGPTDTQYF
CDR3nt: TGTGCCAGTAGTATTCGGACAGGGGGGCCCACAGATACGCAGTATTTT
j_gene: TRBJ2-3
d_gene: TRBD1
abundance: once
v_gene: TRBV19

CDR3aa: CASSYRGRSNQPQHF
CDR3nt: TGTGCCAGCAGTTACAGGGGAAGGAGCAATCAGCCCCAGCATTTT
j_gene: TRBJ1-5
d_gene: TRBD1
abundance: few
v_gene: TRBV28

CDR3aa: CASNDQREDQPQHF
CDR3nt: TGTGCCAGCAACGATCAACGGGAGGATCAGCCCCAGCATTTT
j_gene: TRBJ1-5
d_gene: NA
abundance: NA
v_gene: TRBV19

CDR3aa: CASILAGTTTYEQYF
CDR3nt: TGTGCCAGCATACTAGCGGGAACGACCACCTACGAGCAGTACTTC
j_gene: TRBJ2-7
d_gene: TRBD2
abundance: NA
v_gene: TRBV27

CDR3aa: CAWSAGAPGTEAFF
CDR3nt: TGTGCCTGGAGCGCAGGGGCCCCGGGTACTGAAGCTTTCTTT
j_gene: TRBJ1-1
d_gene: NA
abundance: NA
v_gene: TRBV30

CDR3aa: CSAREKRKSYNEQFF
CDR3nt: TGCAGTGCTAGAGAAAAGCGGAAGTCCTACAATGAGCAGTTCTTC
j_gene: TRBJ2-1
d_gene: NA
abundance: NA
v_gene: TRBV20-1

CDR3aa: CASSPDSRTGELFF
CDR3nt: TGTGCCAGCTCACCGGATAGCAGGACCGGGGAGCTGTTTTTT
j_gene: TRBJ2-2
d_gene: NA
abundance: once
v_gene: TRBV18

CDR3aa: CASSLSPGGGNEQFF
CDR3nt: TGCGCCAGCAGCTTGTCGCCAGGGGGAGGTAATGAGCAGTTCTTC
j_gene: TRBJ2-1
d_gene: NA
abundance: NA
v_gene: TRBV5-1

CDR3aa: CSARDVGSFEGYTF
CDR3nt: TGCAGTGCTAGAGATGTAGGGAGCTTCGAAGGCTACACCTTC
j_gene: TRBJ1-2
d_gene: NA
abundance: NA
v_gene: TRBV20-1

CDR3aa: CASGLFSGGYTDTQYF
CDR3nt: TGTGCTAGTGGTTTGTTCTCCGGGGGATACACAGATACGCAGTATTTT
j_gene: TRBJ2-3
d_gene: NA
abundance: NA
v_gene: TRBV12-5